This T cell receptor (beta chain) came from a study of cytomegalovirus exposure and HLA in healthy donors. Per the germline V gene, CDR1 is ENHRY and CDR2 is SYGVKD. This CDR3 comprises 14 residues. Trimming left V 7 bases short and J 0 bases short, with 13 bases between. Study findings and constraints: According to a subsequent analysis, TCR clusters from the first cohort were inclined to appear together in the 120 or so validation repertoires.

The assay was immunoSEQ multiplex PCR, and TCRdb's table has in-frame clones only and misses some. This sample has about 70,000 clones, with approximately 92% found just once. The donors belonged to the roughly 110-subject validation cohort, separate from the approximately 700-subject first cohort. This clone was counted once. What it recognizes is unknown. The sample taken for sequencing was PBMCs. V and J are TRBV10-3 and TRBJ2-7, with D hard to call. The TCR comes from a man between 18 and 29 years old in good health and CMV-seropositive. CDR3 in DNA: TGTGCCATCAATCAAGACTGGAGCTCCTACGAGCAGTACTTC. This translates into CAINQDWSSYEQYF.